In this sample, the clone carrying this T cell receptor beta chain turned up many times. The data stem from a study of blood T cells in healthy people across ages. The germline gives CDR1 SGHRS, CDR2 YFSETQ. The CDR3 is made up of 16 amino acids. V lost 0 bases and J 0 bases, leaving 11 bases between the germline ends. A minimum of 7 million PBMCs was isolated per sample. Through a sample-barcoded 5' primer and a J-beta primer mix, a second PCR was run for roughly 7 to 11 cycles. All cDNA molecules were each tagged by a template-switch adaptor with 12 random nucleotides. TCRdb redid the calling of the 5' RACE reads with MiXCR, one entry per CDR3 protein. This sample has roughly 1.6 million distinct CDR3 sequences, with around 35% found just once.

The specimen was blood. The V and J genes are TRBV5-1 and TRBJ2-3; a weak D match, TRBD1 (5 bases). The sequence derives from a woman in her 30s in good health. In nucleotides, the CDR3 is TGCGCCAGCAGCTTGGCCCTGGACACTAGCACAGATACGCAGTATTTT. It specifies CASSLALDTSTDTQYF.